This T cell receptor beta chain was sequenced for a study of blood T cell repertoires in COVID-19. Study background: There were acute and convalescent COVID-19 samples, and they came from the United States, Italy and Spain.

Trimming shortened V by 5 bases and J by 0 bases, and 14 bases separated the two germline ends. This CDR3 comprises 17 residues. Germline V gene data show CDR1 as MNHNY and CDR2 as SVGAGI (reference sequence). Authors' processing steps: It was from reference gene primer amplification that nucleated cell counts were estimated. Profiled with immunoSEQ multiplex PCR; TCRdb holds only in-frame clones, not every one. From that table come the V and J calls and clone size; the DNA was used to work out D and trimming. The data contain approximately 300,000 clones, 87% of them seen just once; the ten biggest clones take up under 6.5%. Participant-given clinical history determined each cohort assignment. This clone occurred a few times.

The chain recombines TRBV6-6 with TRBJ2-6; weak D call: TRBD1 (6 bases). Sequencing was performed on PBMCs or T cells enriched from blood (not recorded which). This TCR came from a woman aged 25 to 39 who had recovered from COVID-19. In DNA, the CDR3 is TGTGCCAGCAGTCACCAAACAGGGACCTCTGGGGCCAACGTCCTGACTTTC. Translated, it gives CASSHQTGTSGANVLTF.